The entry below gives a single T cell receptor (beta chain) sequence along with its context. It has no known antigen specificity. Within one base of it there is no much larger clone, and no base qualities were kept. The data were taken from a study of T cell responses to AZD1222 COVID-19 vaccine (TCRdb year 2021). For the wider study: AZD1222 recipients whose second dose came at about 4 weeks and those whose second dose came at about 12 weeks were combined into one group, since spike-specific TCR depth and breadth did not differ between the two schedules. A total of roughly 240 trial participants underwent TCR sequencing, of whom about 210 received two doses of AZD1222 and some 26 received two doses of the MenACWY control vaccine. Trial participants were enrolled into age subgroups of 18-55, 56-69 and 70-plus years, which contained approximately 150, 30 and 60 TCR-sequenced participants, respectively.

Broad study findings and their caveats: Because no day 14 peak-response samples were available, repertoires were characterized only after the peak T cell response. The whole spike protein was spanned by vaccine-associated CD4 TCRs, and dominant responses were seen in regions 160-218 and 743-854. Spike-specific TCR breadth and depth rose significantly after two AZD1222 doses compared with day 0 and with MenACWY recipients. Conclusions about previously exposed vaccinees are limited, since just a handful of AZD1222 recipients were seropositive for SARS-CoV-2 at baseline. The 56-69-year group was small, and its depth increase did not reach significance, likely because of low power. Epitopes outside the regions mutated in the B.1.351 and B.1.1.7 variants were reportedly recognized by nearly half of the unique spike-specific TCRs. Most participants were white British and females outnumbered males, and the authors suggested that clonal diversity may have been underestimated.

From the cysteine through the phenylalanine, the CDR3 covers 15 amino acids. Only CDR3 DNA remains: 45 bases, in frame from the first base. The germline V gene (reference sequence) provides CDR1 GTSNPN and CDR2 SVGIG. V is cut back by 2 bases and J by 7 bases, with 5 bases in the junction unmatched. The CDR3 regions of human TCRbeta chains were subjected to immunosequencing. Regarding the original processing steps: Repertoire TCRs were matched against a reference library of SARS-CoV-2-specific TCRs generated with the MIRA antigen-specificity platform. Breadth meant the fraction of unique TCRs that were SARS-CoV-2-associated, whereas depth meant the fraction of total T cells that were SARS-CoV-2-associated. Using the MIRA data, each spike-specific TCR was assigned both to the spike region to which the TCR was reactive and to a CD4 or CD8 class. Log10-transformed breadth and depth values were compared by one-way ANOVA with Sidak's multiple comparisons tests. TCRdb's version of the immuneACCESS table is confined to in-frame rearrangements and falls short of the full clone set. An unresolved V gene accounts for under half of the shortfall where checked; the remainder is of unknown origin. V, J and clone size derive from that table, while D and trimming were established from the DNA sequence. Counted in this sample were 95,000 to 150,000 clones; 89% of them appeared once. Of the sample, roughly 4.1% is held by the ten largest clones.

Read against the paper, the sample's time point label means: baseline before first vaccination. Vaccinee samples came from UK trials COV001 and COV002, including a single-blind randomized controlled phase 2/3 trial of AZD1222 (ChAdOx1 nCoV-19) in healthy adults. Trial participant PBMC samples were collected at day 0 and day 28 after the second dose for TCRbeta chain sequencing. This clonotype was sampled from an adult in good health. Recombination connected TRBV30 to TRBJ2-5; the junction holds 15 bases that match TRBD2. Sequenced material: peripheral blood, taken on day 0 of AZD1222 vaccination. The DNA reads TGTGCCTGGAGTTTGCCGGGACTAGCGGGGGGGACCCAGTACTTC. Translated, it reads CAWSLPGLAGGTQYF.